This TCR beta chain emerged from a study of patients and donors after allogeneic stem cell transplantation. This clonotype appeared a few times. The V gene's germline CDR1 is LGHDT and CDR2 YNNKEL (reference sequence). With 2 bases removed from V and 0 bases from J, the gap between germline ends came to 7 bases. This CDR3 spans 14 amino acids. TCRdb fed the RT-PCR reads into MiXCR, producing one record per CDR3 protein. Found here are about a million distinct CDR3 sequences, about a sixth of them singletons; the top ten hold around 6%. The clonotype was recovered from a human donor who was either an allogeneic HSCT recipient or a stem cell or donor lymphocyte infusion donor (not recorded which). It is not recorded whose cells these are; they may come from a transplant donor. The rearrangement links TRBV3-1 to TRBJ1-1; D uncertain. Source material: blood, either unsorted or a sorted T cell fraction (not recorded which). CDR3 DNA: TGTGCCAGCAGCCAACCACAGCTGAACACTGAAGCTTTCTTT. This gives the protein CASSQPQLNTEAFF. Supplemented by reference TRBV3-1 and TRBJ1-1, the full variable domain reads DTAVSQTPKYLVTQMGNDKSIKCEQNLGHDTMYWYKQDSKKFLKIMFSYNNKELIINETVPNRFSPKSPDKAHLNLHINSLELGDSAVYFCASSQPQLNTEAFFGQGTRLTVV.